These 13 T cell receptor beta chains were all obtained from the same sample, sequenced in a study of T-cell memory formation after mild COVID-19. TCRdb itself ran the 5' RACE reads through MiXCR, one entry per CDR3 protein. The sample records roughly 250,000 distinct CDR3 sequences, about 15% being singletons. Sequenced sample: PBMCs or a T cell subset sorted from them (not recorded which). Receptors originate from a man younger than 35 who had mild COVID-19 (a few samples of this study predate the infection). Cell type and time point are not known.

This clonotype was counted between two and nine times. V and J are TRBV21-1 and TRBJ1-1; the table assigns TRBD1, which was not confirmed against the DNA. TRBV21-1 is recorded as a pseudogene. CDR3 length: 16 amino acids. The CDR3 region is CASSRFRDRGPTEAFF. As DNA, the CDR3 is TGTGCCAGCAGCAGGTTCCGGGACAGGGGGCCGACTGAAGCTTTCTTT.

The chain links TRBV6-5 to TRBJ2-7; perhaps TRBD2 as D (6 bases). Looked up from germline, CDR1 is MNHEY and CDR2 is SVGAGI. This CDR3 has 14 residues. V lost 8 bases and J lost 2, with 16 bases in between. CDR3 amino acids: CASSGAGPTYEQYF. CDR3 bases: TGTGCCAGCTCCGGGGCGGGGCCAACCTACGAGCAGTACTTC.

The V call is TRBV7-8, the J call TRBJ1-6, with 10 bases fitting TRBD1. Germline V lookup: CDR1 SGHVS, CDR2 FQNEAQ. The CDR3 sequence is 18 residues long. V gave up 5 bases and J gave up 7 bases; unmatched junction bases: 14. The CDR3 bases are TGTGCCAGCAGCCATCGACCCGGGACAGGGGTAGGGAATTCACCCCTCCACTTT. Translated, it gives CASSHRPGTGVGNSPLHF.

The V gene is TRBV6-6, the J gene TRBJ2-7; D gene uncertain. The CDR3 has 13 residues. In germline, CDR1 is MNHNY, CDR2 SVGAGI (reference sequence). Trimming pared 4 bases from V and 3 bases from J, leaving 10 bases between. The CDR3 DNA follows: TGTGCCAGCAGTTTGAGCCAGAGCTACGAGCAGTACGTC. The encoded protein is CASSLSQSYEQYV.

This clonotype came up a few times. The V gene is TRBV7-3, the J gene TRBJ2-3; TRBD1 might be the D (6 bases). Germline V gene sequence: CDR1 SGHTA, CDR2 FQGTGA. The CDR3 totals 13 residues. The ends were cut back, 5 bases at V and 7 bases at J, with 13 bases in the middle. The CDR3 loop reads CASSPLGAYTQYF. The CDR3 bases are TGTGCCAGCAGCCCTCTGGGGGCGTATACGCAGTATTTT.

V and J are TRBV5-1 and TRBJ1-2, with a weak D call TRBD1 (5 bases). Trimming left V 4 bases short and J 1 base short, with 11 bases between. The CDR3 spans 14 residues. The V gene's germline CDR1 is SGHRS and CDR2 YFSETQ. CDR3 in amino acids: CASSRDLGNYGYTF. Here the CDR3 DNA reads TGCGCCAGCAGCAGGGACTTGGGTAACTATGGCTACACCTTC.

In this sample, this clonotype turned up many times. The chain links TRBV6-5 to TRBJ2-3; D unresolved. V lost 10 bases and J 2 bases, leaving 13 bases between the germline ends. There are 13 residues in the CDR3. Germline CDR1 MNHEY, CDR2 SVGAGI. DNA for the CDR3: TGTGCCACCCAGACCCCCCTCACAGATACGCAGTATTTT. This encodes CATQTPLTDTQYF.

The rearrangement uses TRBV4-2 and TRBJ2-1, with a possible D match to TRBD2 (6 bases). Trimming pared 3 bases from V and 8 bases from J, leaving 20 bases between. This CDR3 has 16 residues. CDR1 and CDR2 from the germline V gene are LGHNA and YNFKEQ. CDR3 region: CASSQRAGGAKDEQFF. The CDR3, as DNA: TGTGCCAGCAGCCAGCGGGCCGGGGGTGCTAAAGATGAGCAGTTCTTC.

The V gene is TRBV9, the J gene TRBJ2-6; D not certain. With 3 bases removed from V and 0 bases from J, the gap between germline ends came to 10 bases. This CDR3 spans 16 amino acids. The germline gives CDR1 SGDLS, CDR2 YYNGEE. CDR3 DNA: TGTGCCAGCAGCGATTTGCATCGCTCTGGGGCCAACGTCCTGACTTTC. This translates into CASSDLHRSGANVLTF.

This clonotype was counted between two and nine times. This chain links TRBV5-1 with TRBJ1-4; D is unclear. The CDR3 is 14 amino acids. Trimming shortened V by 2 bases and J by 8 bases, and 13 bases separated the two germline ends. The germline V gene encodes CDR1 SGHRS and CDR2 YFSETQ. The CDR3 nucleotides read TGCGCCAGCAGCTTTGATCGGATGGGCGAAAAACTGTTTTTT. It specifies CASSFDRMGEKLFF.

This clonotype was picked up a small number of times. This chain links TRBV24-1 with TRBJ1-1; D is unresolved. Germline V gives CDR1 KGHDR, CDR2 SFDVKD. The ends were cut back, 2 bases at V and 4 bases at J, with 7 bases in the middle. The length of the CDR3 is 13 residues. In nucleotides, the CDR3 is TGTGCCACCAGTGATTCGATCTTCACTGAAGCTTTCTTT. Protein product: CATSDSIFTEAFF.

This clonotype was recorded many times. The chain links TRBV7-3 to TRBJ2-5; D unresolved. V lost 0 bases, J lost 3 bases, and 14 bases lay in between. CDR1 SGHTA and CDR2 FQGTGA come from the germline V gene. The CDR3 totals 16 residues. This CDR3 reads CASSLTGFTPEETQYF. The DNA for the CDR3 is TGTGCCAGCAGCTTAACGGGCTTCACCCCGGAAGAGACCCAGTACTTC.

The chain links TRBV20-1 to TRBJ2-3, with TRBD2 matching 10 bases. Germline V CDR1 and CDR2: DFQATT, SNEGSKA (reference sequence). CDR3 length: 15 residues. The trim removed 3 bases at V and 4 bases at J, leaving 7 bases unmatched. The CDR3 loop reads CSASAIAGGSDTQYF. For the CDR3, the DNA is TGCAGTGCTAGTGCTATAGCGGGGGGTTCAGATACGCAGTATTTT.